The 18 T cell receptor beta chains given below trace back to one sample, sequenced in a study of CD8 T cells in ankylosing spondylitis. Broader study findings: Several highly homologous variants made up a TCR beta motif, and this motif appeared characteristic of ankylosing spondylitis blood.

Their specific antigens are unknown. TCRdb re-called the 5' RACE reads with MiXCR, one entry per CDR3 protein. The sample consists of some 220,000 distinct CDR3 sequences, more than 5.5% of them appearing once. The specimen was blood, either unsorted or a sorted T cell fraction (not recorded which). These receptor sequences come from a male donor with ankylosing spondylitis.

Many counts were recorded for this clonotype. CDR3 nucleotide sequence: TGTGCCAGCAGTTTCGTGGGGGGCGCAGATACGCAGTATTTT. This codes for CASSFVGGADTQYF. J is TRBJ2-3 and V is TRBV12-3 or TRBV12-4, with D tentatively TRBD1 or TRBD2 (6 bases each). Between the trimmed V and J ends, which lost 3 bases and 4 bases, there was a span of 11 bases. The CDR3 length is 14 residues.

This clonotype was recorded at least ten times. The rearrangement uses TRBV14 and TRBJ1-2; a possible D gene is TRBD1 (6 bases). The V and J ends lost 4 bases and 3 bases respectively, with 12 bases between them. This CDR3 comprises 14 residues. The germline CDR1 and CDR2 sequences are SGHDN and FVKESK. The CDR3 DNA is TGTGCCAGCAGCCCAGATACAGGGTACTATGGCTACACCTTC. Its translation: CASSPDTGYYGYTF. Filled out from reference TRBV14 and TRBJ1-2, the complete variable domain reads EAGVTQFPSHSVIEKGQTVTLRCDPISGHDNLYWYRRVMGKEIKFLLHFVKESKQDESGMPNNRFLAERTGGTYSTLKVQPAELEDSGVYFCASSPDTGYYGYTFGSGTRLTVV.

This clonotype was picked up many times. The chain has TRBV2 and TRBJ2-3; possibly TRBD2 for D (5 bases). Germline V lookup: CDR1 SNHLY, CDR2 FYNNEI. CDR3 length: 15 residues. Deletions cut 8 bases from V and 4 bases from J, with 19 bases between. The CDR3 coding sequence is TGTGCCAGCTTGCTGTCCCTACCGCGGGCAGATACGCAGTATTTT. Protein: CASLLSLPRADTQYF.

This clonotype was picked up many times. The chain recombines TRBV15 with TRBJ1-6; 7 nucleotides agree with TRBD1. Germline assignment: CDR1 LNHNV and CDR2 YYDKDF (reference sequence). This CDR3 is built from 17 residues. Trimming at V came to 5 bases and at J to 0 bases, leaving 7 bases not matched to a gene. CDR3: CATSGRQGSSYNSPLHF. The CDR3 DNA is TGTGCCACCAGCGGTCGACAGGGAAGCTCCTATAATTCACCCCTCCACTTT. Filled out from reference TRBV15 and TRBJ1-6, the complete variable domain reads DAMVIQNPRYQVTQFGKPVTLSCSQTLNHNVMYWYQQKSSQAPKLLFHYYDKDFNNEADTPDNFQSRRPNTSFCFLDIRSPGLGDTAMYLCATSGRQGSSYNSPLHFGNGTRLTVT.

J is TRBJ2-7 and V is TRBV5-1; 12 bases agree with TRBD1. The CDR3 is made up of 15 amino acids. Unmatched junction bases numbered 4, after V lost 4 bases and J lost 2 bases. The germline V gene encodes CDR1 SGHRS and CDR2 YFSETQ. In DNA, the CDR3 is TGCGCCAGCAGCCATGGGACAGGGGGCGCCTACGAGCAGTACTTC. Protein product: CASSHGTGGAYEQYF.

This clonotype was seen at least ten times. The chain carries TRBV28 and TRBJ2-7; no definite D call. Trimming pared 6 bases from V and 2 bases from J, leaving 14 bases between. The CDR3 contains 14 residues. Germline CDR1 reads MDHEN; CDR2 reads SYDVKM. This CDR3 is CASRGRASPYEQYF. The CDR3 DNA sequence: TGTGCCAGCAGAGGTCGGGCAAGCCCCTACGAGCAGTACTTC.

This clonotype was recorded at least ten times. DNA of the CDR3: TGTGCCAGCAGTTCCCCAAGCCGGGACGGCTATTCACCCCTCCACTTT. Amino acids: CASSSPSRDGYSPLHF. The V gene is TRBV27, the J gene TRBJ1-6; possible D gene TRBD1, 5 bases. The CDR3 runs to 16 residues. V was cut by 4 bases and J by 8 bases, with 18 bases left in between. CDR1 is MNHEY and CDR2 is SMNVEV in the germline V gene (reference sequence).

The table lists this clonotype with many counts. The chain recombines TRBV9 with TRBJ2-1; D is possibly TRBD2 (5 bases). V was trimmed by 4 bases and J by 7 bases, leaving 21 bases between them. Germline-derived CDR1 and CDR2 are SGDLS and YYNGEE. The CDR3 is made up of 16 amino acids. This chain's CDR3 is CASSLRARRPGNEQFF. The CDR3 region has the DNA TGTGCCAGCAGCCTTCGAGCAAGGAGGCCGGGTAATGAGCAGTTCTTC.

This clonotype has at least ten counts. The chain couples TRBV29-1 to TRBJ2-1; 12 nucleotides align to TRBD2. The CDR3 extends over 15 amino acids. Losses at the gene ends were 6 bases for V and 0 bases for J; bases not matched to a gene: 3. The germline V gene has CDR1 SQVTM and CDR2 ANQGSEA. The CDR3 spells CSVLTSGSSYNEQFF. In DNA, the CDR3 is TGCAGCGTCCTGACTAGCGGGAGCTCCTACAATGAGCAGTTCTTC.

This clonotype was recorded at least ten times. The V and J genes are TRBV10-3 and TRBJ2-2; no reliable D call. Deletions cut 4 bases from V and 6 bases from J, with 9 bases between. CDR1 and CDR2 from the germline V gene are ENHRY and SYGVKD. This CDR3 has 13 amino acids. The CDR3, as DNA: TGTGCCATCAGTGTTTTCGGTGCCGGGGAGCTGTTTTTT. Encoded protein: CAISVFGAGELFF.

The table lists this clonotype with a few counts. The CDR3 reads CASSPGQGAYNEQFF. The CDR3 region has the DNA TGTGCCAGCAGCCCCGGACAGGGGGCTTACAATGAGCAGTTCTTC. This chain links TRBV12-3 or TRBV12-4 with TRBJ2-1, with 11 bases matching TRBD1. The CDR3 sequence is 15 residues long. The V segment lost 6 bases and the J segment 4 bases; nucleotides outside the gene matches: 5.

A remark on this clonotype: It may be a read error: a sequence one base away is much more abundant. Because the CDR3 is missing its conserved closing phenylalanine or tryptophan, this is likely a read error. The chain joins TRBV27 to TRBJ2-4; no clear D gene. CDR3 length: 14 amino acids. V shed 6 bases and J shed 1 base, with 10 bases lying between them. Germline V gives CDR1 MNHEY, CDR2 SMNVEV (reference sequence). The CDR3 protein is CASSPLGAKNIQYL. The CDR3 DNA follows: TGTGCCAGCAGCCCGTTGGGGGCCAAAAACATTCAGTACCTC.

This clonotype has a count of ten or more. The rearrangement links TRBV4-2 to TRBJ2-2, with TRBD1 as a possible D gene (6 bases). CDR1 and CDR2 from the germline V gene are LGHNA and YNFKEQ. V was shortened by 6 bases and J by 6 bases, with 11 bases between the two germline ends. The CDR3 loop spans 13 amino acids. CDR3 region: CASRLGAPGELFF. For the CDR3, the DNA is TGTGCCAGCAGACTGGGGGCTCCCGGGGAGCTGTTTTTT.

The rearrangement uses TRBV5-6 and TRBJ1-1, with 9 nucleotides matching TRBD1. This CDR3 spans 14 amino acids. V shed 5 bases and J 11 bases; nucleotides not matched to a gene: 13. Germline V CDR1 and CDR2: SGHDT, YYEEEE. CDR3 coding DNA: TGTGCCAGCAGGCCACAGGGGGCGAGATTGCGGGCTTTCTTT. Its protein is CASRPQGARLRAFF.

This clonotype was observed at least ten times. The V and J genes are TRBV5-1 and TRBJ1-2; maybe TRBD1 (5 bases). CDR1 and CDR2 (germline): SGHRS, YFSETQ. CDR3 length equals 12 residues. V lost 4 bases to trimming and J lost 6 bases, with 10 bases between them. The CDR3 loop is CASSRGPNGYTF. CDR3 bases: TGCGCCAGCAGCAGGGGACCTAATGGCTACACCTTC.

This clonotype was counted at least ten times. This chain links TRBV2 with TRBJ2-7, with D perhaps given as TRBD1 or TRBD2 (5 bases each). With 2 bases removed from V and 6 bases from J, the gap between germline ends came to 14 bases. The CDR3 has 14 amino acids. Looked up from germline, CDR1 is SNHLY and CDR2 is FYNNEI. The CDR3 coding sequence is TGTGCCAGCAGTGAATGGGGACCCTCTAGCGAGCAGTACTTC. Translation: CASSEWGPSSEQYF.

This clonotype was observed a handful of times. V is TRBV11-2 and J is TRBJ2-1; TRBD2 matches 16 bases. The CDR3 is made up of 18 amino acids. Germline V gene data show CDR1 as SGHAT and CDR2 as FQNNGV. The junction had 8 bases not matched to a gene; V was cut back by 5 bases and J by 4 bases. The CDR3 is CASSRSGTSGRGYNEQFF. The DNA for the CDR3 is TGTGCCAGCAGCCGAAGCGGGACTAGCGGGAGGGGGTACAATGAGCAGTTCTTC.

This clonotype was picked up many times. The rearrangement joins TRBV20-1 to TRBJ2-7; D is possibly TRBD1 (5 bases). Germline V gives CDR1 DFQATT, CDR2 SNEGSKA (reference sequence). Between the trimmed V and J ends, which lost 6 bases and 4 bases, there was a span of 16 bases. The CDR3 loop spans 13 amino acids. The DNA of the CDR3 is TGCAGTGCCATAACAGGAGAGCGATACGAGCAGTACTTC. This sequence encodes CSAITGERYEQYF.